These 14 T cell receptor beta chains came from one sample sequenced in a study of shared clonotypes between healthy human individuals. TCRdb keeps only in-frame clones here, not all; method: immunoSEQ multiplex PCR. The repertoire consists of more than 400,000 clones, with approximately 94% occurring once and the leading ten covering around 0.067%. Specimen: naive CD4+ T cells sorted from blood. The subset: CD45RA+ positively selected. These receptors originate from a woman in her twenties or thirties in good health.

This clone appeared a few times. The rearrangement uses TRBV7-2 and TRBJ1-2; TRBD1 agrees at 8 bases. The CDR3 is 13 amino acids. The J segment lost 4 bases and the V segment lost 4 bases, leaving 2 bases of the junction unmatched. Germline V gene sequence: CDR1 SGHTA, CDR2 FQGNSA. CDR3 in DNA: TGTGCCAGCAGCTACGGGACAGGCTATGGCTACACCTTC. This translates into CASSYGTGYGYTF.

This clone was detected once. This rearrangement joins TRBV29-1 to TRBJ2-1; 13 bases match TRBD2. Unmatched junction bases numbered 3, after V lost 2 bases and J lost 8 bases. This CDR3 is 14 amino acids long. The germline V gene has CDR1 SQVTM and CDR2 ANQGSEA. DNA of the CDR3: TGCAGCGTTGAAAAGGGACTAGCGGGGCATGAGCAGTTCTTC. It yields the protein CSVEKGLAGHEQFF.

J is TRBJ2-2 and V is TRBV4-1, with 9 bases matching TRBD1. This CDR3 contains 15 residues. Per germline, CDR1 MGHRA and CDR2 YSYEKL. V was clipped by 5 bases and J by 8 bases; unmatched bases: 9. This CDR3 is CASSKGQGDAGELFF. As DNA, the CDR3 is TGCGCCAGCAGCAAGGGACAGGGAGATGCGGGGGAGCTGTTTTTT.

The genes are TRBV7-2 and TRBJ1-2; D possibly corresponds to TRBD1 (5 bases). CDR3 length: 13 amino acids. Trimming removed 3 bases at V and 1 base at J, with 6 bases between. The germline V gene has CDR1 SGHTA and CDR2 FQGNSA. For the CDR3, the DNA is TGTGCCAGCAGCTTCGGGGGTAACTATGGCTACACCTTC. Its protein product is CASSFGGNYGYTF. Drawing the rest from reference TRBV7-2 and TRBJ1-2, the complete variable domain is GAGVSQSPSNKVTEKGKDVELRCDPISGHTALYWYRQSLGQGLEFLIYFQGNSAPDKSGLPSDRFSAERTGGSVSTLTIQRTQQEDSAVYLCASSFGGNYGYTFGSGTRLTVV.

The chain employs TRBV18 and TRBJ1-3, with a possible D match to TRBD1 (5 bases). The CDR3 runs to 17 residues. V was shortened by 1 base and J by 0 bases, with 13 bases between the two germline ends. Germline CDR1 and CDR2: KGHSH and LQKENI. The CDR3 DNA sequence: TGTGCCAGCTCACCACTGGGACGGATGAACTCTGGAAACACCATATATTTT. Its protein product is CASSPLGRMNSGNTIYF.

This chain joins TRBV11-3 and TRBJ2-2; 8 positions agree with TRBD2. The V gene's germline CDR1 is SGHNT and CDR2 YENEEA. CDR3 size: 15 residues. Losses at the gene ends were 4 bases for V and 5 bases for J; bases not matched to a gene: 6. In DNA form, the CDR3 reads TGTGCCAGCAGCTCGGGACTAGTAGGGACCGGGGAGCTGTTTTTT. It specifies CASSSGLVGTGELFF.

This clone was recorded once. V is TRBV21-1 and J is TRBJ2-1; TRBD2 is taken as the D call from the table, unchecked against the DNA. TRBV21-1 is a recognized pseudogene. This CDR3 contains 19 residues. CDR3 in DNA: TGTGCCAGCAGCAAACTCGTTCCCCAGCGGCAGGACCACTACAATGAGCAGTTCTTC. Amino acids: CASSKLVPQRQDHYNEQFF.

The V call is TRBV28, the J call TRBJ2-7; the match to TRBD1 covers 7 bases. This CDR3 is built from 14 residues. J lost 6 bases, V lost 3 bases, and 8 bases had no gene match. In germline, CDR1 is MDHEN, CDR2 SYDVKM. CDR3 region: CASSFDRVSSEQYF. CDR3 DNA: TGTGCCAGCAGTTTCGACAGGGTCAGCTCCGAGCAGTACTTC.

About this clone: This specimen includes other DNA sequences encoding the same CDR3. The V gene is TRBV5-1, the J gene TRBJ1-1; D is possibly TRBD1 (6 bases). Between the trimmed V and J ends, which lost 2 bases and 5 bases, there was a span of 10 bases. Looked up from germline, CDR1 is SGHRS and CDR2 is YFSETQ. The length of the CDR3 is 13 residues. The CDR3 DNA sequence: TGCGCCAGCAGCTTTGGGGGCTATACTGAAGCTTTCTTT. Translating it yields CASSFGGYTEAFF.

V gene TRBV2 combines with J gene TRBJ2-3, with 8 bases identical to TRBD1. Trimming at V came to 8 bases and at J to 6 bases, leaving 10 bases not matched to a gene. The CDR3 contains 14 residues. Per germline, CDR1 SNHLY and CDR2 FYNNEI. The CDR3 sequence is CASGGRQGMDTQYF. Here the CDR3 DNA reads TGTGCCAGCGGTGGGAGACAGGGGATGGATACGCAGTATTTT.

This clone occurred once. The chain's CDR3 is CASRPTENTEAFF. CDR3 DNA: TGTGCCAGCAGGCCCACAGAAAACACTGAAGCTTTCTTT. The chain recombines TRBV2 with TRBJ1-1; D is undetermined. The V and J ends lost 6 bases and 2 bases respectively, with 10 bases between them. Germline V gene data show CDR1 as SNHLY and CDR2 as FYNNEI. The CDR3 length is 13 residues.

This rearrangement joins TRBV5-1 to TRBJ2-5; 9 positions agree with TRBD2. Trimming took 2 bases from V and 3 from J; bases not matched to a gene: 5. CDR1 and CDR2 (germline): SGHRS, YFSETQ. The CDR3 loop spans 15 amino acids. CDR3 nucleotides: TGCGCCAGCAGCTTCGAACTAGCGGGCAAAGAGACCCAGTACTTC. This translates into CASSFELAGKETQYF.

The CDR3 sequence is CASSFSGAETQYF. Written as DNA, the CDR3 is TGTGCCAGCAGCTTTTCGGGGGCTGAGACCCAGTACTTC. The chain joins TRBV7-9 to TRBJ2-5; D possibly matches TRBD1 or TRBD2 (6 bases each). V lost 3 bases and J lost 5, with 10 bases in between. This CDR3 is built from 13 residues. CDR1 is SEHNR, CDR2 FQNEAQ, per germline (reference sequence).

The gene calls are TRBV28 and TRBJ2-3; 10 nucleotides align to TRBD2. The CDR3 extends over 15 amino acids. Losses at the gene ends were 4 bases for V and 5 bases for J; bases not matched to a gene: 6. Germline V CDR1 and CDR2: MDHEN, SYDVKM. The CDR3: CASSSSGSMLDTQYF. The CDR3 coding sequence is TGTGCCAGCAGTTCTAGCGGGAGTATGTTAGATACGCAGTATTTT.